The clone carrying this T cell receptor beta chain was seen ten or more times. Amplification yielded TCR beta CDR3 regions, with RNA transcripts as the source. Using the HTBI primer set, a first-round RT-PCR was run on the TCR CDR3. TCRdb re-called the multiplex PCR reads with MiXCR, one entry per CDR3 protein. The table lists a few hundred thousand distinct CDR3 sequences, 11% to 15% of them singletons. This CDR3 spans 16 amino acids. Between the trimmed V and J ends, which lost 0 bases and 8 bases, there was a span of 14 bases. Germline V gene data show CDR1 as PRHDT and CDR2 as FYEKMQ (reference sequence). The data belong to a study of T cells in Graves' hyperthyroidism and ophthalmopathy. Subjects aged 18 to 65 presented with newly diagnosed hyperthyroidism of less than 2 months' duration.

The genes are TRBV13 and TRBJ1-6; a possible D gene is TRBD1 (5 bases). This TCR derives from a woman in her thirties or forties with Graves' hyperthyroidism. The sample was blood. DNA of the CDR3: TGTGCCAGCAGCTTAGGCTCGGGGCGCGGTGATTCACCCCTCCACTTT. It codes for CASSLGSGRGDSPLHF.